This T cell receptor beta chain was found in a study of cytomegalovirus exposure and HLA in healthy donors. Study-wide results and caveats: Cytomegalovirus-associated status was assigned to approximately 160 TCR beta chains.

The CDR3 runs to 11 residues. The ends were cut back, 11 bases at V and 1 base at J, with 8 bases in the middle. CDR1 and CDR2 from the germline V gene are PRHDT and FYEKMQ (reference sequence). This clone was seen a handful of times. Its antigen is not known. PCR involved 60 Vbeta and 13 Jbeta primers. Sequencing used immunoSEQ multiplex PCR; TCRdb keeps in-frame clones, though not all of them. The sample includes around 130,000 clones, about 80% of them seen just once. The material sequenced was PBMCs. This chain connects TRBV13 to TRBJ1-1; no definite D call. This clonotype originated in a girl aged 2 to 9 in good health and CMV-seronegative. CDR3: CAHSRNTEAFF. In DNA, the CDR3 is TGTGCCCACTCCCGGAACACTGAAGCTTTCTTT.